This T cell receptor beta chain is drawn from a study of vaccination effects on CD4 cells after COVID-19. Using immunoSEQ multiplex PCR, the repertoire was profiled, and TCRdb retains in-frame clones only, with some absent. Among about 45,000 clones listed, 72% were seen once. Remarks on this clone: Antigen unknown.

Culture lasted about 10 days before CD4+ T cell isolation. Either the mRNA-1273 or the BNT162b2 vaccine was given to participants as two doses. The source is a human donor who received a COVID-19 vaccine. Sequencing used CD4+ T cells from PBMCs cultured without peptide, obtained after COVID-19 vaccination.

CDR3 nucleotide sequence: TGTGCCAGCAGCGTAGCAGCGGGGGGACCGCAAAGGGAGACCCAGTACTTC. The encoded protein is CASSVAAGGPQRETQYF. V usage is TRBV9 and J usage is TRBJ2-5, with 9 bases that match TRBD2. Germline assignment: CDR1 SGDLS and CDR2 YYNGEE. V shed 0 bases, J shed 5 bases, and the junction held 11 bases outside the gene matches. The CDR3 is made up of 17 amino acids.